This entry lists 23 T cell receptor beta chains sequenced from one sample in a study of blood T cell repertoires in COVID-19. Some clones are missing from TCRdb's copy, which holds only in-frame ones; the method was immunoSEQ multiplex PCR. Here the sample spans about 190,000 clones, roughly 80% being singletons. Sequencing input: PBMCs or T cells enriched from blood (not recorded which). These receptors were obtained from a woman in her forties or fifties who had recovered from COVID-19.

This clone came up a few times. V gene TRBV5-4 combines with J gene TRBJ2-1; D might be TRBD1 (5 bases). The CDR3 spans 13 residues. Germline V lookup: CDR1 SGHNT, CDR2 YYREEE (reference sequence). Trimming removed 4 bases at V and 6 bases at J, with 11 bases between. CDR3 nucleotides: TGTGCCAGCAGCCCTGGACAAGCCAATGAGCAGTTCTTC. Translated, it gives CASSPGQANEQFF.

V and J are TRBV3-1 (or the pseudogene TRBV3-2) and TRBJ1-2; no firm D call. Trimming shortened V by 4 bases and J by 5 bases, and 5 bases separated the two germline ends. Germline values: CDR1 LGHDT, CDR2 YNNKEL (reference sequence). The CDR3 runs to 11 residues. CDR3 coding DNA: TGTGCCAGCAGCCCGGGGTATGGCTACACCTTC. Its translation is CASSPGYGYTF.

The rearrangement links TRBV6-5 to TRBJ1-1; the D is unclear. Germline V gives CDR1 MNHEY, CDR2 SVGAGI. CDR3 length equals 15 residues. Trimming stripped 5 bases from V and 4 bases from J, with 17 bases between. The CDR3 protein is CASSPSPGFGTEAFF. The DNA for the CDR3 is TGTGCCAGCAGTCCCAGTCCAGGATTCGGCACTGAAGCTTTCTTT.

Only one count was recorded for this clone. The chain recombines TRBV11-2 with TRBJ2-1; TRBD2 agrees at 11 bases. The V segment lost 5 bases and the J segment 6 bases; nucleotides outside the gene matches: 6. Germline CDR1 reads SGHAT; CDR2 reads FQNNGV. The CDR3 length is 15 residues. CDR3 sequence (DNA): TGTGCCAGCAGCCCACTAGCGGGAGTTGGCAATGAGCAGTTCTTC. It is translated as CASSPLAGVGNEQFF.

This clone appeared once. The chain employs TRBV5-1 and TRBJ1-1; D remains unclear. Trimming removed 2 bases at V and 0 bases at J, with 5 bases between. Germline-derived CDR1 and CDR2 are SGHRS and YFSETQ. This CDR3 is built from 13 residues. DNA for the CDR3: TGCGCCAGCAGCTTTACACTGAACACTGAAGCTTTCTTT. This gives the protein CASSFTLNTEAFF.

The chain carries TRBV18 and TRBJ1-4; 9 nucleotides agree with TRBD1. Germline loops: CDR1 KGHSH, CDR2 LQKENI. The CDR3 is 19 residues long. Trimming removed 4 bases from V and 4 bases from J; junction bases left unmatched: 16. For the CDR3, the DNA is TGTGCCAGCTCACTTACCACCGGGACAGGGCCTCCGAGTAATGAAAAACTGTTTTTT. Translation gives CASSLTTGTGPPSNEKLFF. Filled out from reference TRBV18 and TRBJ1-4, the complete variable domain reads NAGVMQNPRHLVRRRGQEARLRCSPMKGHSHVYWYRQLPEEGLKFMVYLQKENIIDESGMPKERFSAEFPKEGPSILRIQQVVRGDSAAYFCASSLTTGTGPPSNEKLFFGSGTQLSVL.

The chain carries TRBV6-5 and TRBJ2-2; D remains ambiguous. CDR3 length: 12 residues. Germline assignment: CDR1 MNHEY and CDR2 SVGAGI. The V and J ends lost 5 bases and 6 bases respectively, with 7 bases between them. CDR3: CASSPTAGELFF. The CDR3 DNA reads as TGTGCCAGCAGTCCTACGGCCGGGGAGCTGTTTTTT.

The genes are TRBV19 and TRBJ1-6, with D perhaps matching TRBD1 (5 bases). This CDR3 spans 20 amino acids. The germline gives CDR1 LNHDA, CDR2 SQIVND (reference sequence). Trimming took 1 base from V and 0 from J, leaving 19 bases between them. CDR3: CASSIAAGPTLSSYNSPLHF. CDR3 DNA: TGTGCCAGTAGTATAGCGGCGGGACCGACCCTGAGCTCCTATAATTCACCCCTCCACTTT.

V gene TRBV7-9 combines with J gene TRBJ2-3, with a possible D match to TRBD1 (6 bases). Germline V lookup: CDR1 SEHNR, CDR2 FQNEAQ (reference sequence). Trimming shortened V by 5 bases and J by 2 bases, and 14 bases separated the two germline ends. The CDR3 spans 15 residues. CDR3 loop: CASSRPQGHTDTQYF. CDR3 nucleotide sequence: TGTGCCAGCAGCCGACCCCAGGGACACACAGATACGCAGTATTTT.

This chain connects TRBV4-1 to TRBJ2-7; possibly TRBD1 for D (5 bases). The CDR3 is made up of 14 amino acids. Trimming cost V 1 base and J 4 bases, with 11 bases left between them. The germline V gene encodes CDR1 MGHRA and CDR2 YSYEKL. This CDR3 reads CASSQGTQGYEQYF. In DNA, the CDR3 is TGCGCCAGCAGCCAAGGGACCCAGGGATACGAGCAGTACTTC.

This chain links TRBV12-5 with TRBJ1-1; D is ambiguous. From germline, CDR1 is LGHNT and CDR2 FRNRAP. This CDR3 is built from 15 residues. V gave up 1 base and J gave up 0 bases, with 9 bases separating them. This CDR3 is CASGLGYGMNTEAFF. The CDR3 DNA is TGTGCTAGTGGTTTGGGTTACGGGATGAACACTGAAGCTTTCTTT. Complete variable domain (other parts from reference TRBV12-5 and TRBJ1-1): DARVTQTPRHKVTEMGQEVTMRCQPILGHNTVFWYRQTMMQGLELLAYFRNRAPLDDSGMPKDRFSAEMPDATLATLKIQPSEPRDSAVYFCASGLGYGMNTEAFFGQGTRLTVV.

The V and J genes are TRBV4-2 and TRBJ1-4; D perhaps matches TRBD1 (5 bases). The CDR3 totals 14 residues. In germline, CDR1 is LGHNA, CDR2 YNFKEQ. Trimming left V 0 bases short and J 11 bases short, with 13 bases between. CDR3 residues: CASSQDEGAQKLFF. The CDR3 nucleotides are TGTGCCAGCAGCCAAGACGAAGGGGCGCAGAAACTGTTTTTT.

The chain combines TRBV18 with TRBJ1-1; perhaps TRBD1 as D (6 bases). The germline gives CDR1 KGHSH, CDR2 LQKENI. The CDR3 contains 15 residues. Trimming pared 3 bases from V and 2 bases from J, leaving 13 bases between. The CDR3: CASSPQGQQNTEAFF. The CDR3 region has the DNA TGTGCCAGCTCACCCCAAGGACAGCAAAACACTGAAGCTTTCTTT.

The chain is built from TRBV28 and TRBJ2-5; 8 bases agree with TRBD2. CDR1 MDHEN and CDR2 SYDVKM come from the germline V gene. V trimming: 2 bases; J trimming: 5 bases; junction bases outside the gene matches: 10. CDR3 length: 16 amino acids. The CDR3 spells CASSLPPGTSGETQYF. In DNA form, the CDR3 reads TGTGCCAGCAGTTTACCCCCCGGGACTAGTGGGGAGACCCAGTACTTC.

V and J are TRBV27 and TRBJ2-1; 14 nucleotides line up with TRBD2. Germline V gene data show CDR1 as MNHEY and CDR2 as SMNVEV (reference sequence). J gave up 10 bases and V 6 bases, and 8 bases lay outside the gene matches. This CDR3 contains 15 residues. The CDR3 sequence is CASRRPGLAGEEQFF. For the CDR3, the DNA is TGTGCCAGCAGAAGGCCGGGACTAGCGGGAGAGGAGCAGTTCTTC.

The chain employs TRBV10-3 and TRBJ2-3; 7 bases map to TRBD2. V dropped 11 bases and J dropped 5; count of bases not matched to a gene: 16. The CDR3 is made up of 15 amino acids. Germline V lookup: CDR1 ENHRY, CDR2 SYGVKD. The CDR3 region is CASMREGGPGDTQYF. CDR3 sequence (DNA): TGTGCCTCAATGAGGGAGGGAGGGCCTGGAGATACGCAGTATTTT.

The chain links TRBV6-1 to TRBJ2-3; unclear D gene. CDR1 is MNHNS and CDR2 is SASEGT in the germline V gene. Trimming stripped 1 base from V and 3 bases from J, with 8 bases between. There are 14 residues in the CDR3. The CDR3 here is CASSEVIGTDTQYF. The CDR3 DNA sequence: TGTGCCAGCAGTGAAGTGATCGGGACAGATACGCAGTATTTT.

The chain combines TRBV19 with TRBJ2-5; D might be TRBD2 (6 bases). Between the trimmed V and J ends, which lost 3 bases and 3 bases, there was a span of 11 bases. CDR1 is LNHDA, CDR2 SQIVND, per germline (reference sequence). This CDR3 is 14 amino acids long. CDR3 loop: CASSMLGGKETQYF. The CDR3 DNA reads TGTGCCAGTAGTATGTTGGGGGGTAAAGAGACCCAGTACTTC.

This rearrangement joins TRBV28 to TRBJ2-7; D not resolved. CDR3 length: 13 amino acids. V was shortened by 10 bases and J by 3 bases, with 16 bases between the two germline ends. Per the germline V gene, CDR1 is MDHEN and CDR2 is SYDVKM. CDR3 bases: TGTGCCACCGAGGTGACCCCCTACTACGAGCAGTACTTC. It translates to CATEVTPYYEQYF.

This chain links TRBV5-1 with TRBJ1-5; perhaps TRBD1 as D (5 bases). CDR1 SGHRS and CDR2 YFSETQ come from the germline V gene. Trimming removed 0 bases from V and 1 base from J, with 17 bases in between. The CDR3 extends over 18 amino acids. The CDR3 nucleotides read TGCGCCAGCAGCTTGGATGGGCGGGGCGGTGACAGCAATCAGCCCCAGCATTTT. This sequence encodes CASSLDGRGGDSNQPQHF.

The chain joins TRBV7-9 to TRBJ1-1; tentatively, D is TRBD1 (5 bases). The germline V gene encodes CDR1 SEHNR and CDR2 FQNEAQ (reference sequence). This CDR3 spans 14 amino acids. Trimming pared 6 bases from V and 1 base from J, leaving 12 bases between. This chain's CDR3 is CASSFPGQNTEAFF. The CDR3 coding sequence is TGTGCCAGCAGTTTCCCCGGACAGAACACTGAAGCTTTCTTT. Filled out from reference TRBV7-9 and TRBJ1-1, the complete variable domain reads DTGVSQNPRHKITKRGQNVTFRCDPISEHNRLYWYRQTLGQGPEFLTYFQNEAQLEKSRLLSDRFSAERPKGSFSTLEIQRTEQGDSAMYLCASSFPGQNTEAFFGQGTRLTVV.

The CDR3 nucleotides are TGTGCCAGCGCGATAGCGGGAGAATGGTACAATGAGCAGTTCTTC. Its translation is CASAIAGEWYNEQFF. The rearrangement uses TRBV4-2 and TRBJ2-1; 9 nucleotides agree with TRBD2. The CDR3 length is 15 residues. J was trimmed by 4 bases and V by 8 bases; bases with no gene match: 9. CDR1 and CDR2 (germline): LGHNA, YNFKEQ.

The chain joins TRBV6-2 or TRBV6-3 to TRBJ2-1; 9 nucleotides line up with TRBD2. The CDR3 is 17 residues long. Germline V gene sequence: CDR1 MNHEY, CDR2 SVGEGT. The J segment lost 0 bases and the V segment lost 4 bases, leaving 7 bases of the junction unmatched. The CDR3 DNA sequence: TGTGCCAGCAGTTGGGGCCTAGCGGGGCCCTCCTACAATGAGCAGTTCTTC. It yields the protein CASSWGLAGPSYNEQFF.